The subject of this entry is one TCR beta chain. Its antigen specificity is not known. Per-base quality was not reported, and no clone a single base away is much larger than it. TCRbeta CDR3 regions were amplified from genomic DNA using the immunoSEQ Assay, a bias-controlled multiplex PCR. As for how the authors treated the data: The number of nucleated cells in each sample was estimated by amplification of reference gene primers within the assay. Sequence reads were collapsed and filtered to measure the absolute abundance of every unique TCRbeta CDR3 rearrangement. For each sample, productive Simpson clonality was calculated as the square root of Simpson's diversity index over productive rearrangements. TCRdb limited this immuneACCESS table to in-frame rearrangements with V and J called. A share of clones is missing; checked studies link under half to unresolved V genes, and the rest is unexplained. V, J and clone size reflect that table, while D and trimming were determined from the DNA. The sample table holds about 54,000 clones, of which 82% were seen once. In total, the top ten clones hold over 5.5% of the sample.

This record belongs to a study of blood T cell repertoires in COVID-19 (dated by TCRdb to 2019 to 2021). Some background on the complete study: The collaborator samples originated in the United States, Italy and Spain and spanned the acute and convalescent phases of COVID-19. Where available, HLA class I and class II types were obtained from metadata supplied by the sample provider rather than from assay-based typing. The samples were drawn from two sources: the first 160 participants of the ongoing ImmuneRACE study, and some 1,300 subjects contributed by 6 global collaborators. The material from the prospective study consisted of cDNA or gDNA derived from T cells, B-cell-depleted T cells, or PBMCs. The repertoires were released in a freely available public database intended as a resource for research on the immune response to SARS-CoV-2. Subjects who had been exposed to COVID-19, were actively infected with it, or had recovered from it provided the deeply sampled blood TCRbeta repertoires that made up the dataset. Nearly every sample came with metadata listing a de-identified subject ID, COVID-19 status, age in years and sex. General findings and caveats noted by the study authors: The quantity of clinical and demographic metadata differed by source and by participant and was supplied without curation.

Whole blood was collected in K2EDTA tubes by collaborating institutions according to the institutions' own protocols. Collaborator samples were shipped for TCRbeta analysis as frozen whole blood, isolated PBMCs, or DNA extracted from either sample type. V is reduced by 1 base and J by 1 base, leaving a spacing of 14 bases between them. CDR1 SEHNR and CDR2 FQNEAQ were looked up in the germline V gene (reference sequence). The CDR3 goes from the cysteine to the phenylalanine over 16 residues. The sequence is cut down to CDR3 DNA, 48 bases in frame from base 1. Input material: peripheral blood. Rearrangement joined TRBV7-9 to TRBJ2-7; a weak D assignment points to TRBD2 (7 bases agree). The TCR comes from a human donor in a cohort sampled during active or convalescent COVID-19. The CDR3 here reads CASSLGLAGASYEQYF. The DNA sequence is as follows: TGTGCCAGCAGCTTAGGGCTGGCGGGGGCTTCCTACGAGCAGTACTTC.